The present entry profiles one T cell receptor beta chain with its context. No antigen is known for it. The entry originates in a study of T cell responses to AZD1222 COVID-19 vaccine. Clones were read by immunoSEQ multiplex PCR, and TCRdb kept only the in-frame ones, dropping some. In the table there are about 190,000 clones, 87% of which are singletons. The CDR3 consists of 15 residues. Germline trimming cut 5 bases from V and 4 bases from J; bases unmatched to any gene: 10. Per the germline V gene, CDR1 is SGHVS and CDR2 is FNYEAQ. The study's findings and limits: Targets within unmutated variant regions were reportedly found for nearly half of spike-specific TCRs. The study found vaccine-associated CD4 TCRs spanning spike, dominant at 160-218 and 743-854.

This specimen was peripheral blood, taken on day 0 of MenACWY control vaccination. This receptor was identified in an adult in good health. The rearrangement joins TRBV7-6 to TRBJ1-2; 7 nucleotides align to TRBD1. Here the CDR3 reads CASSAGTATLYGYTF. The CDR3 nucleotides read TGTGCCAGCAGCGCCGGGACAGCCACCCTCTATGGCTACACCTTC.